Listed below are T cell receptor beta chains from one sample, sequenced in a study of regulatory T cells in long-lasting Graves disease. TCRdb passed the multiplex PCR reads through MiXCR, listing each CDR3 protein once. The repertoire consists of more than 350,000 distinct CDR3 sequences, with 21% occurring once and the leading ten covering over 11%. Source: peripheral blood mononuclear cells (PBMCs), taken when the disease was refractory, from a patient treated with antithyroid drugs. These receptors originate from a female donor with Graves disease. The conserved cysteine and the conserved F or W are not part of the CDR3 here. Fields, in order: CDR3 protein, V gene, J gene, clone size. Clone size is stated in some rows and not others, as once, few, many or a class when expanded.

CDR3: ASSQDPRTRSYEQY
V: TRBV3-1
J: TRBJ2-7
size: few

CDR3: AISERPGQGAYEQY
V: TRBV10-3
J: TRBJ2-7
size: many

CDR3: ATNKGRETQY
V: TRBV15
J: TRBJ2-5
size: many

CDR3: ASSLWSRYEQY
V: TRBV28
J: TRBJ2-7
size: many

CDR3: ASHRRGSYT
V: TRBV30
J: TRBJ1-2
size: many

CDR3: AWKGQTGGGYT
V: TRBV30
J: TRBJ1-2
size: few

CDR3: ASAGLAGETQY
V: TRBV6-1
J: TRBJ2-5
size: many

CDR3: SVLGQRNTEAF
V: TRBV29-1
J: TRBJ1-1
size: few

CDR3: ASSYGTTEETQY
V: TRBV5-6
J: TRBJ2-5
size: NA

CDR3: SARDNSPPNQPQH
V: TRBV20-1
J: TRBJ1-5
size: few

CDR3: ASSSGLARSKNIQY
V: TRBV28
J: TRBJ2-4
size: many

CDR3: ASRYRAGGGTDTQY
V: TRBV2
J: TRBJ2-3
size: NA

CDR3: ASSGNRQGQANTGELF
V: TRBV5-1
J: TRBJ2-2
size: NA

CDR3: ASTRSGGSQPQH
V: TRBV12-3/TRBV12-4
J: TRBJ1-5
size: many

CDR3: ASHVGGQETQY
V: TRBV28
J: TRBJ2-5
size: NA

CDR3: ASSRQFQTDYTDSPLH
V: TRBV5-8
J: TRBJ1-6
size: NA

CDR3: SARDQRGGTGELF
V: TRBV20-1
J: TRBJ2-2
size: NA

CDR3: ASSGVSDTQY
V: TRBV12-3/TRBV12-4
J: TRBJ2-3
size: few

CDR3: ASSLGGTIRTYEQY
V: TRBV12-3/TRBV12-4
J: TRBJ2-7
size: many

CDR3: ATSTGTGREQY
V: TRBV15
J: TRBJ2-7
size: NA

CDR3: ASSQWDSNSYSNQPQH
V: TRBV6-2/TRBV6-3
J: TRBJ1-5
size: NA

CDR3: ASSETGLAGYT
V: TRBV10-2
J: TRBJ1-2
size: many

CDR3: ASSSGQGAGTGELF
V: TRBV9
J: TRBJ2-2
size: NA

CDR3: ASSPFGTGNNSPLH
V: TRBV28
J: TRBJ1-6
size: many

CDR3: ASSPSGGGTGELF
V: TRBV6-1
J: TRBJ2-2
size: many

CDR3: SVHVGGHGELF
V: TRBV29-1
J: TRBJ2-2
size: many

CDR3: AISPGSYEQY
V: TRBV10-3
J: TRBJ2-7
size: NA

CDR3: ASSVILEGYT
V: TRBV6-1
J: TRBJ1-2
size: many

CDR3: ASSFWRLSTDTQY
V: TRBV2
J: TRBJ2-3
size: few

CDR3: ATSDGGPGPQH
V: TRBV24-1
J: TRBJ1-5
size: many

CDR3: SARDRSGRNYEQY
V: TRBV20-1
J: TRBJ2-7
size: NA

CDR3: SGGHRYQETQY
V: TRBV29-1
J: TRBJ2-5
size: few

CDR3: ASRGLAGAFGHNEQF
V: TRBV2
J: TRBJ2-1
size: many

CDR3: ASTLTGGGTEAF
V: TRBV12-3/TRBV12-4
J: TRBJ1-1
size: many

CDR3: ASSLRPLSTGNTIY
V: TRBV28
J: TRBJ1-3
size: few

CDR3: ASSPGSTSGYQETQY
V: TRBV28
J: TRBJ2-5
size: many

CDR3: ASSETTPGQGTLGEKLF
V: TRBV6-4
J: TRBJ1-4
size: NA

CDR3: ASSFQGLSTDTQY
V: TRBV28
J: TRBJ2-3
size: NA